Listed below are T cell receptor beta chains from one sample, sequenced in a study of blood T cells in healthy people across ages. TCRdb analysed the 5' RACE reads with MiXCR anew, one entry per CDR3 protein. Among 1.5 million to 2 million distinct CDR3 sequences, about 35% were seen once, and the ten largest hold about 11%. Material: blood. The receptors shown here come from a woman aged 25 to 39 in good health. Both conserved end residues are part of each CDR3. The D gene is left open where the match is weak. Some rows have no size entry. The others give once, few or many, or a class for an expanded clone.

j_call d_call clone_size v_call cdr3_aa cdr3_nt
TRBJ2-6 TRBD1 many TRBV7-9 CASSPNTGAKGANVLTF TGTGCCAGCAGCCCTAATACAGGGGCGAAAGGGGCCAACGTCCTGACTTTC
TRBJ2-1 - once TRBV6-6 CASRGGPFNEQFF TGTGCCAGCAGGGGCGGGCCGTTCAATGAGCAGTTCTTC
TRBJ2-1 - few TRBV7-6 CASSHGGNSYNEQFF TGTGCCAGCAGCCACGGGGGAAACTCCTACAATGAGCAGTTCTTC
TRBJ2-2 TRBD1 - TRBV12-3/TRBV12-4 CASQTGWATGELFF TGTGCCAGCCAGACAGGGTGGGCCACCGGGGAGCTGTTTTTT
TRBJ2-3 - - TRBV2 CASKEFTSTDTQYF TGTGCCAGCAAGGAGTTTACTAGCACAGATACGCAGTATTTT
TRBJ2-7 - few TRBV2 CASSAQSTYEQYF TGTGCCAGCAGTGCGCAGAGTACCTACGAGCAGTACTTC
TRBJ1-1 TRBD1 few TRBV6-1 CASSEALTGPKGNTEAFF TGTGCCAGCAGTGAAGCATTGACAGGGCCAAAGGGGAACACTGAAGCTTTCTTT
TRBJ2-5 TRBD2 - TRBV15 CATSRDPGLAQETQYF TGTGCCACCAGCAGAGATCCGGGACTAGCGCAAGAGACCCAGTACTTC
TRBJ1-1 - few TRBV20-1 CSAIGGASARNTEAFF TGCAGTGCTATAGGTGGAGCTTCAGCGCGGAACACTGAAGCTTTCTTT
TRBJ2-3 - - TRBV24-1 CATSCSPPVCITDTQYF TGTGCCACCAGTTGCTCTCCGCCTGTTTGTATTACAGATACGCAGTATTTT